The 2 T cell receptor beta chains presented below share a single source sample, sequenced in a study of graft-versus-host responses after intestinal transplantation. Tissue from the graft was processed to free its intraepithelial and lamina propria lymphocytes. Generated by immunoSEQ multiplex PCR, the TCRdb table keeps only in-frame clones and is missing some. Here the sample spans roughly 17,000 clones, 82% being singletons. Here the sequenced sample was ileum tissue, taken 17 days after transplant. These receptor sequences come from a human patient who received an intestinal transplant, so some T cells may come from the graft donor.

This chain connects TRBV4-2 to TRBJ2-3; the match to TRBD2 covers 11 bases. The germline CDR1 and CDR2 sequences are LGHNA and YNFKEQ. Germline trimming cut 1 base from V and 6 bases from J; bases unmatched to any gene: 6. The CDR3 consists of 16 residues. Here the CDR3 reads CASSQVGLADWDTQYF. The DNA for the CDR3 is TGTGCCAGCAGCCAAGTGGGACTAGCGGATTGGGATACGCAGTATTTT.

The chain couples TRBV29-1 to TRBJ2-2, with D perhaps TRBD2 (6 bases). The V and J ends lost 7 bases and 5 bases respectively, with 17 bases between them. The CDR3 spans 14 residues. Germline loops: CDR1 SQVTM, CDR2 ANQGSEA. The CDR3 sequence: CSAIGGDGTGELFF. CDR3 bases: TGCAGCGCCATAGGAGGGGATGGGACCGGGGAGCTGTTTTTT.